The 19 T cell receptor beta chains in this list originate from one sample, sequenced in a study of shared clonotypes between healthy human individuals. Sequencing was performed with immunoSEQ multiplex PCR; in TCRdb, only in-frame clones are kept and a portion is missing. The sample comprises under 1,100,000 clones, about four fifths of which are singletons, and 0.6% to 0.75% rests with the top ten. The sequenced sample consisted of memory CD4+ T cells from PBMCs. Regarding subset: CD45RA-negative fraction. The receptors derive from a man younger than 35 in good health. Some clones in this sample may be carry-over from other donors' samples.

V gene TRBV7-2 combines with J gene TRBJ1-1; D gene ambiguous. CDR1 is SGHTA and CDR2 is FQGNSA in the germline V gene. V was cut by 1 base and J by 3 bases, with 6 bases left in between. The CDR3 sequence is 13 residues long. CDR3 loop: CASSLGLDTEAFF. The CDR3 region has the DNA TGTGCCAGCAGCTTAGGGCTTGACACTGAAGCTTTCTTT.

With respect to this clone: This could be a read error, since a much larger clone is one nucleotide away. Other nucleotide sequences in the sample specify the same CDR3. The J gene is TRBJ2-7, the V gene TRBV7-2; D remains unclear. V was pared by 4 bases and J by 3 bases, with 4 bases between. Germline values: CDR1 SGHTA, CDR2 FQGNSA. The CDR3 consists of 11 residues. The CDR3 DNA reads as TGTGCCAGCAGCTCGTACTACGAGCAGTACTTC. The encoded protein is CASSSYYEQYF.

This chain joins TRBV28 and TRBJ2-3; D unclear. This CDR3 has 17 residues. Germline V CDR1 and CDR2: MDHEN, SYDVKM. V was shortened by 5 bases and J by 0 bases, with 18 bases between the two germline ends. This chain's CDR3 is CASSLFRQTASTDTQYF. In DNA form, the CDR3 reads TGTGCCAGCAGTCTATTCAGGCAAACGGCTAGCACAGATACGCAGTATTTT.

The chain carries TRBV5-1 and TRBJ1-2; the D gene is possibly TRBD1 (5 bases). The CDR3 runs 15 residues. Trimming cost V 6 bases and J 6 bases, with 21 bases left between them. CDR1 is SGHRS and CDR2 is YFSETQ in the germline V gene. CDR3 residues: CASTALVGTTNGYTF. CDR3 bases: TGCGCCAGCACAGCTCTGGTCGGGACCACAAATGGCTACACCTTC. The full variable domain, its missing parts supplied by reference TRBV5-1 and TRBJ1-2, is KAGVTQTPRYLIKTRGQQVTLSCSPISGHRSVSWYQQTPGQGLQFLFEYFSETQRNKGNFPGRFSGRQFSNSRSEMNVSTLELGDSALYLCASTALVGTTNGYTFGSGTRLTVV.

This rearrangement joins TRBV7-9 to TRBJ1-5; no reliable D call. This CDR3 is 14 amino acids long. The germline V gene has CDR1 SEHNR and CDR2 FQNEAQ (reference sequence). Trimming left V 2 bases short and J 5 bases short, with 10 bases between. This CDR3 reads CASSLTGSDQPQHF. For the CDR3, the DNA is TGTGCCAGCAGCTTAACTGGGTCTGATCAGCCCCAGCATTTT.

A few counts support this clone. The rearrangement links TRBV7-9 to TRBJ1-5; D is undetermined. This CDR3 has 13 amino acids. Trimming took 5 bases from V and 4 from J, leaving 9 bases between them. CDR1 SEHNR and CDR2 FQNEAQ come from the germline V gene (reference sequence). CDR3 in amino acids: CASSLQINQPQHF. The CDR3 DNA is TGTGCCAGCAGCCTACAGATAAATCAGCCCCAGCATTTT.

V and J are TRBV5-6 and TRBJ1-2; D gene ambiguous. This CDR3 region has 16 residues. The V gene lost 0 bases and the J gene lost 3 bases, with 15 bases spanning the gap. Germline V lookup: CDR1 SGHDT, CDR2 YYEEEE. CDR3 amino acids: CASSLGRSPTDYGYTF. For the CDR3, the DNA is TGTGCCAGCAGCTTGGGCAGATCGCCGACTGACTATGGCTACACCTTC.

The gene calls are TRBV13 and TRBJ2-3; 9 nucleotides agree with TRBD2. The CDR3 covers 16 residues. Germline CDR1 is PRHDT and CDR2 is FYEKMQ (reference sequence). Unmatched junction bases numbered 1, after V lost 0 bases and J lost 0 bases. Here the CDR3 reads CASSLGSGSSTDTQYF. DNA of the CDR3: TGTGCCAGCAGCTTAGGTAGCGGGAGTAGCACAGATACGCAGTATTTT.

This chain connects TRBV27 to TRBJ2-3, with 7 bases that match TRBD1. Germline-derived CDR1 and CDR2 are MNHEY and SMNVEV (reference sequence). J gave up 1 base and V 5 bases, and 6 bases lay outside the gene matches. The CDR3 spans 15 residues. CDR3 in DNA: TGTGCCAGCAGTCGACCCGGGACAGGCACAGATACGCAGTATTTT. Its protein is CASSRPGTGTDTQYF.

About this clone: At one end the junction does not follow the germline gene, possibly because of a read error. V and J are TRBV7-9 and TRBJ1-2; D gene uncertain. CDR1 and CDR2 from the germline V gene are SEHNR and FQNEAQ (reference sequence). This CDR3 has 11 amino acids. In DNA form, the CDR3 reads TGTGCCAGCAGCTTAAACTCTGGCTACACCTTC. Encoded protein: CASSLNSGYTF.

The chain employs TRBV15 and TRBJ2-7; the D gene is possibly TRBD1 (6 bases). This CDR3 comprises 20 residues. Germline V gene lookup returns CDR1 LNHNV and CDR2 YYDKDF (reference sequence). V gave up 5 bases and J gave up 0 bases, with 29 bases separating them. This CDR3 reads CATSLGRGGIITRSSYEQYF. The CDR3 nucleotides are TGTGCCACCAGCCTGGGGAGAGGGGGTATTATCACGAGGAGCTCCTACGAGCAGTACTTC.

V is TRBV6-1 and J is TRBJ2-6, with D unresolved. With 4 bases removed from V and 0 bases from J, the gap between germline ends came to 1 base. The CDR3 covers 13 residues. CDR1 is MNHNS and CDR2 is SASEGT in the germline V gene. CDR3 DNA: TGTGCCAGCAGTGGCTCTGGGGCCAACGTCCTGACTTTC. Translation: CASSGSGANVLTF.

This chain links TRBV5-4 with TRBJ2-1; maybe TRBD2 (6 bases). Germline V gives CDR1 SGHNT, CDR2 YYREEE (reference sequence). Trimming removed 4 bases from V and 8 bases from J, with 13 bases in between. This CDR3 comprises 13 residues. CDR3 bases: TGTGCCAGCAGCCGTAGCGGTCCCGATGAGCAGTTCTTC. Its protein product is CASSRSGPDEQFF.

V and J are TRBV19 and TRBJ1-5; weak D call: TRBD1 (6 bases). The CDR3 is made up of 14 amino acids. The germline CDR1 and CDR2 sequences are LNHDA and SQIVND (reference sequence). Trimming pared 3 bases from V and 4 bases from J, leaving 10 bases between. The CDR3 DNA sequence: TGTGCCAGTAGTATTTGGGGGGCAAATCAGCCCCAGCATTTT. Residues: CASSIWGANQPQHF.

As concerns this clone: A much larger clone is a single base away; this may be a read error. Different DNA sequences within this sample yield the same CDR3. The chain links TRBV28 to TRBJ2-7; no firm D call. The CDR3 totals 11 residues. Trimming left V 5 bases short and J 2 bases short, with 4 bases between. In germline, CDR1 is MDHEN, CDR2 SYDVKM. CDR3 DNA sequence: TGTGCCAGCAGTCCCGCCTACGAGCAGTACTTC. The encoded protein is CASSPAYEQYF.

The V gene is TRBV19, the J gene TRBJ2-7; 11 bases agree with TRBD2. The CDR3 covers 17 residues. Germline values: CDR1 LNHDA, CDR2 SQIVND (reference sequence). The V and J ends lost 3 bases and 3 bases, in that order; junction bases with no gene match: 10. The chain's CDR3 is CASSMQTSGSIVYEQYF. The CDR3 coding sequence is TGTGCCAGTAGTATGCAAACTAGCGGGAGTATCGTCTACGAGCAGTACTTC.

This clone was found once. This sequence joins TRBV11-2 and TRBJ2-1, with D perhaps matching TRBD2 (6 bases). The CDR3 is made up of 14 amino acids. CDR1 and CDR2 from the germline V gene are SGHAT and FQNNGV. V gave up 0 bases and J gave up 6 bases, with 9 bases separating them. CDR3 sequence reads: CASSLERRGNEQFF. As DNA, the CDR3 is TGTGCCAGCAGCTTAGAGCGGCGGGGCAATGAGCAGTTCTTC.

Details on this clone: The sample carries other DNA sequences with the same CDR3. The rearrangement uses TRBV4-2 and TRBJ2-7, with 9 nucleotides matching TRBD1. Germline V lookup: CDR1 LGHNA, CDR2 YNFKEQ. V gave up 0 bases and J gave up 6 bases; unmatched junction bases: 6. The CDR3 extends over 15 amino acids. CDR3 in amino acids: CASSQDSWTGAEQYF. In DNA, the CDR3 is TGTGCCAGCAGCCAAGATAGCTGGACAGGGGCCGAGCAGTACTTC.

Details on this clone: A far larger clone is only one base removed, so a read error is likely. The same CDR3 also results from other DNA sequences found in this sample. The chain carries TRBV15 and TRBJ2-7; 7 bases are shared with TRBD2. The CDR3 is 20 residues long. Germline CDR1 and CDR2: LNHNV and YYDKDF (reference sequence). This chain's CDR3 is CATSRDRDWGAGPHRYEQYF. The CDR3 nucleotides read TGTGCCACCAGCAGAGACAGGGATTGGGGAGCGGGACCACATCGGTACGAGCAGTATTTC.